The rows below give T cell receptor beta chains drawn from one sample of a study of shared clonotypes between healthy human individuals. Repertoires were generated with immunoSEQ multiplex PCR, while TCRdb's copy carries only in-frame clones and drops some. The sample lists about 2 million clones; roughly 95% were seen once. Specimen: naive CD4+ T cells sorted from blood. The receptors were gathered from a man between 18 and 29 years old in good health. Each CDR3 is given with its conserved first and last residue. The D gene is left open where the match is weak. Only some rows state a clone size, as once, few, many or a class for expanded clones.

size,V,D,J,CDR3,DNA
.,TRBV4-1,.,TRBJ2-2,CASSQGRGANTGELFF,TGCGCCAGCAGCCAAGGCAGGGGCGCGAACACCGGGGAGCTGTTTTTT
.,TRBV30,.,TRBJ2-1,CAWSADMTGLVDNEQFF,TGTGCCTGGAGTGCGGATATGACAGGACTGGTCGACAATGAGCAGTTCTTC
.,TRBV5-4,TRBD2,TRBJ2-1,CASSRTSGLSYNEQFF,TGTGCCAGCAGCCGGACTAGCGGGCTTTCCTACAATGAGCAGTTCTTC
.,TRBV18,.,TRBJ2-1,CASSPTGYNEQFF,TGTGCCAGCTCGCCCACAGGGTACAATGAGCAGTTCTTC
.,TRBV5-6,TRBD1,TRBJ1-5,CASSQGQTNFNQPQHF,TGTGCCAGCAGCCAGGGACAGACTAACTTCAATCAGCCCCAGCATTTT
.,TRBV7-6,.,TRBJ1-4,CASSKTGSLNEKLFF,TGTGCCAGCAGCAAGACGGGCTCGCTAAATGAAAAACTGTTTTTT
.,TRBV29-1,.,TRBJ2-5,CSVEGGVFLETQYF,TGCAGCGTTGAAGGGGGGGTCTTCTTAGAGACCCAGTACTTC
.,TRBV7-9,TRBD1,TRBJ1-2,CASSLVEGANAGYTF,TGTGCCAGCAGCTTAGTGGAGGGGGCGAACGCTGGCTACACCTTC
.,TRBV10-1,.,TRBJ2-3,CASSDRGGNTDTQYF,TGCGCCAGCAGTGATAGGGGAGGAAATACAGATACGCAGTATTTT
.,TRBV10-2,TRBD1,TRBJ1-5,CASSQGTGYQPQHF,TGCGCCAGCAGCCAGGGGACAGGGTATCAGCCCCAGCATTTT
.,TRBV9,TRBD1,TRBJ2-3,CASSPRGDRVTDTQYF,TGTGCCAGCAGCCCAAGAGGGGACAGGGTCACAGATACGCAGTATTTT
once,TRBV5-1,.,TRBJ2-2,CASSPRDMMNTGELFF,TGCGCCAGCAGCCCCCGGGACATGATGAACACCGGGGAGCTGTTTTTT
.,TRBV9,.,TRBJ2-3,CASSVAYGAVQLDTQYF,TGTGCCAGCAGCGTAGCCTACGGCGCCGTCCAGCTGGATACGCAGTATTTT
.,TRBV25-1,.,TRBJ2-7,CAIRPQGSSYEQYF,TGTGCCATCCGCCCGCAGGGGTCCTCCTACGAGCAGTACTTC
.,TRBV10-3,TRBD1,TRBJ2-3,CAISEWTGGSSDTQYF,TGTGCCATCAGTGAATGGACAGGGGGCTCATCAGATACGCAGTATTTT
.,TRBV5-1,.,TRBJ2-1,CASTEGSFEQFF,TGCGCCAGCACCGAGGGTAGCTTTGAGCAGTTCTTC
.,TRBV6-5,TRBD2,TRBJ2-7,CASSGGRAYEQYF,TGTGCCAGCAGTGGAGGGAGGGCCTACGAGCAGTACTTC
.,TRBV25-1,TRBD2,TRBJ2-7,CASSRPLSGRVGYEQYF,TGTGCCAGCAGTCGTCCCCTTAGCGGGAGGGTCGGCTACGAGCAGTACTTC
.,TRBV12-5,TRBD2,TRBJ2-5,CASGRKTQYF,TGTGCTAGCGGGAGGAAGACCCAGTACTTC
.,TRBV6-5,.,TRBJ2-1,CASSYGDLGYNEQFF,TGTGCCAGCAGTTACGGGGACTTGGGCTACAATGAGCAGTTCTTC
.,TRBV6-5,.,TRBJ2-5,CATRRVGGPETQYF,TGTGCCACCCGGCGAGTAGGTGGCCCAGAGACCCAGTACTTC
.,TRBV9,TRBD1,TRBJ1-2,CASSERTGLVYTF,TGTGCCAGCAGCGAACGGACAGGGCTAGTCTACACCTTC
.,TRBV19,.,TRBJ2-4,CASSFQGAKNIQYF,TGTGCCAGTAGTTTCCAGGGTGCCAAAAACATTCAGTACTTC
.,TRBV7-9,.,TRBJ1-1,CASSLAPGSTTEAFF,TGTGCCAGCAGCTTAGCCCCAGGGAGCACCACTGAAGCTTTCTTT
.,TRBV18,TRBD1,TRBJ1-1,CASSLRQGLTEAFF,TGTGCCAGCTCTCTCAGACAGGGTTTAACTGAAGCTTTCTTT
.,TRBV7-2,.,TRBJ2-7,CASSPEASASYEQYF,TGTGCCAGCAGCCCAGAGGCTAGTGCGTCCTACGAGCAGTACTTC
.,TRBV30,.,TRBJ1-4,CAWSVRESQLFF,TGTGCCTGGAGTGTACGGGAGAGTCAGCTGTTTTTT
.,TRBV2,.,TRBJ2-3,CASSEAWASTDTQYF,TGTGCCAGCAGTGAAGCTTGGGCTAGCACAGATACGCAGTATTTT
.,TRBV27,.,TRBJ1-2,CASSPLAYYGYTF,TGTGCCAGCAGTCCACTAGCCTACTATGGCTACACCTTC
.,TRBV7-9,.,TRBJ1-1,CASSGWDTEAFF,TGTGCCAGCAGCGGTTGGGACACTGAAGCTTTCTTT
.,TRBV19,.,TRBJ1-1,CASSDIMNTEAFF,TGTGCCAGTAGTGACATCATGAACACTGAAGCTTTCTTT
once,TRBV4-3,TRBD2,TRBJ2-1,CASSRFVPGLAGEGSYNEQFF,TGCGCCAGCAGCCGTTTCGTACCCGGACTAGCGGGAGAGGGCTCCTACAATGAGCAGTTCTTC
.,TRBV18,TRBD1,TRBJ1-4,CASSPGQDEKLFF,TGTGCCAGCTCACCCGGACAGGATGAAAAACTGTTTTTT
.,TRBV5-1,.,TRBJ1-1,CASSLLGAENTEAFF,TGCGCCAGCAGCTTGTTGGGGGCTGAGAACACTGAAGCTTTCTTT
.,TRBV7-8,TRBD1,TRBJ1-5,CASSPGGTGGRQPQHF,TGTGCCAGCAGCCCCGGGGGGACAGGCGGGAGGCAGCCCCAGCATTTT
.,TRBV5-1,.,TRBJ2-5,CASSQKGSGETQYF,TGCGCCAGCAGCCAGAAGGGGTCAGGAGAGACCCAGTACTTC
.,TRBV19,.,TRBJ1-5,CASSILEGVGNQPQHF,TGTGCCAGTAGTATTTTGGAGGGCGTGGGCAATCAGCCCCAGCATTTT
.,TRBV5-1,.,TRBJ2-2,CASSLGGSGELFF,TGCGCCAGCAGCTTAGGTGGTTCCGGGGAGCTGTTTTTT
.,TRBV7-7,.,TRBJ2-1,CASSLGEQNEQFF,TGTGCTAGCAGCTTGGGCGAGCAGAATGAGCAGTTCTTC
.,TRBV10-3,TRBD2,TRBJ2-7,CAIRGTSGSSYEQYF,TGTGCCATCAGGGGGACTAGCGGAAGTTCCTACGAGCAGTACTTC
.,TRBV2,.,TRBJ1-4,CASSEEVRDTTF,TGTGCCAGCAGTGAAGAAGTGAGGGATACTACTTTT
.,TRBV19,.,TRBJ1-2,CASSMKGVTVYGYTF,TGTGCCAGTAGTATGAAAGGGGTGACGGTCTATGGCTACACCTTC
.,TRBV6-6,.,TRBJ2-5,CASSPTGPRETQYF,TGTGCCAGCAGTCCAACGGGCCCCCGCGAGACCCAGTACTTC
.,TRBV29-1,.,TRBJ2-2,CSVVGGPANTGELFF,TGCAGCGTTGTGGGGGGGCCCGCGAACACCGGGGAGCTGTTTTTT
.,TRBV5-1,.,TRBJ1-6,CASSFHLLDELHF,TGCGCCAGCAGCTTCCACCTTCTGGATGAGCTCCACTTT
.,TRBV27,TRBD2,TRBJ2-5,CASSWREGGETQYF,TGTGCCAGCAGTTGGCGGGAGGGCGGGGAGACCCAGTACTTC
.,TRBV7-2,.,TRBJ1-3,CASSLDHGNTIYF,TGTGCCAGCAGCTTAGATCATGGAAACACCATATATTTT
.,TRBV5-1,.,TRBJ1-1,CASSDRALRPAFF,TGCGCCAGCAGCGACCGGGCCCTCCGACCAGCTTTCTTT
.,TRBV4-3,.,TRBJ1-3,CASSQDRGYAIYF,TGCGCCAGCAGCCAAGATCGGGGGTACGCCATATATTTT
.,TRBV5-4,.,TRBJ2-7,CASSLDGGLSEQYF,TGTGCCAGCAGCTTGGACGGCGGGTTAAGCGAGCAGTACTTC
.,TRBV6-4,.,TRBJ2-7,CATFDRGGAEQYF,TGTGCCACCTTTGATCGGGGTGGGGCCGAGCAGTACTTC
.,TRBV10-3,TRBD1,TRBJ2-7,CAISESGTGYEQYF,TGTGCCATCAGTGAATCCGGGACAGGCTACGAGCAGTACTTC
.,TRBV6-5,TRBD2,TRBJ2-7,CASSPLAGQYEQYF,TGTGCCAGCAGTCCCCTAGCGGGCCAGTACGAGCAGTACTTC
.,TRBV6-4,.,TRBJ1-5,CASSEGVNSNQPQHF,TGTGCCAGCAGCGAGGGGGTGAATAGCAATCAGCCCCAGCATTTT
.,TRBV30,TRBD1,TRBJ1-2,CAWSVGTGGLDGYTF,TGTGCCTGGAGTGTCGGGACAGGGGGCCTGGATGGCTACACCTTC
.,TRBV27,.,TRBJ1-1,CASSRTFVGDTEAFF,TGTGCCAGCAGTCGGACATTTGTAGGGGACACTGAAGCTTTCTTT
.,TRBV5-4,TRBD2,TRBJ2-5,CASSQRPASGTETQYF,TGTGCCAGCAGCCAGCGGCCAGCTAGCGGTACAGAGACCCAGTACTTC
.,TRBV6-1,.,TRBJ2-7,CASRRDVYEQYF,TGTGCCAGCAGACGGGATGTTTACGAGCAGTACTTC